These 21 T cell receptor beta chains originate from one sample sequenced in a study of CD8 T cells in Susac syndrome. The RNA, about 0.5 to 1 ug, was put through reverse transcription using random hexamers. TCRdb analysed the immunoSEQ multiplex PCR reads with MiXCR anew, one entry per CDR3 protein. Of 85,000 to 120,000 distinct CDR3 sequences in the sample, roughly 94% are singletons; the top ten hold 0.41%. Sequencing was carried out using CD8+ T cells from PBMCs. The receptors shown here come from a human donor with Susac syndrome.

The chain employs TRBV4-3 and TRBJ2-7, with TRBD1 matching 9 bases. CDR3 length equals 14 residues. V gave up 4 bases and J gave up 2 bases; unmatched junction bases: 3. Germline V gene sequence: CDR1 LGHNA, CDR2 YSLEER. In DNA, the CDR3 is TGCGCCAGCAGCCCTCGGACAGGGGCCTACGAGCAGTACTTC. As protein: CASSPRTGAYEQYF.

The V and J genes are TRBV7-9 and TRBJ1-1, with 11 bases fitting TRBD1. The V gene end was trimmed by 5 bases and the J gene end by 6 bases; junction bases not matched to a gene: 8. Germline lookup yields CDR1 SEHNR and CDR2 FQNEAQ (reference sequence). The CDR3 length is 15 residues. This CDR3 is CASSRPGQGGPEAFF. In DNA form, the CDR3 reads TGTGCCAGCAGCCGCCCGGGACAGGGGGGACCTGAAGCTTTCTTT.

The chain carries TRBV3-1 and TRBJ1-1; D gene unclear. Trimming took off 4 bases at V and 4 bases at J, with 10 bases between the two ends. The length of the CDR3 is 13 residues. The germline gives CDR1 LGHDT, CDR2 YNNKEL (reference sequence). The CDR3 DNA sequence: TGTGCCAGCAGCCTCGGACGGAGCACTGAAGCTTTCTTT. As protein: CASSLGRSTEAFF.

The gene calls are TRBV19 and TRBJ2-5, with 8 bases lining up with TRBD1. Germline lookup yields CDR1 LNHDA and CDR2 SQIVND (reference sequence). V dropped 9 bases and J dropped 5; count of bases not matched to a gene: 11. This CDR3 spans 14 amino acids. The CDR3 reads CASYDRGDHETQYF. CDR3 nucleotides: TGTGCCAGCTACGACAGGGGAGATCACGAGACCCAGTACTTC.

The chain couples TRBV20-1 to TRBJ2-5; unclear D gene. Germline CDR1 is DFQATT and CDR2 is SNEGSKA (reference sequence). Trimming cost V 6 bases and J 3 bases, with 20 bases left between them. The CDR3 is 15 residues long. The CDR3 here is CSAATARETEETQYF. The CDR3 coding sequence is TGCAGTGCCGCAACAGCAAGGGAAACAGAAGAGACCCAGTACTTC.

The V gene is TRBV12-3 or TRBV12-4, the J gene TRBJ1-1; D is undetermined. The germline V and J ends were trimmed by 6 bases and 5 bases, with 7 bases remaining between them. The CDR3 contains 11 residues. DNA for the CDR3: TGTGCCAGCAGCTTTACAACTGAAGCTTTCTTT. Its translation: CASSFTTEAFF.

The genes are TRBV29-1 and TRBJ1-2; 8 bases line up with TRBD1. Losses at the gene ends were 5 bases for V and 8 bases for J; bases not matched to a gene: 10. CDR1 is SQVTM and CDR2 is ANQGSEA in the germline V gene. The CDR3 covers 13 residues. In DNA form, the CDR3 reads TGCAGCGTTCCCCTTCAGGGGGCGGGAGGCTACACCTTC. Protein product: CSVPLQGAGGYTF.

This clonotype was counted once. J is TRBJ2-7 and V is TRBV4-1; D gene unclear. The CDR3 consists of 15 residues. From germline, CDR1 is MGHRA and CDR2 YSYEKL. The V end lost 0 bases, the J end lost 3 bases, and 12 bases lay between the germline ends. The CDR3 DNA is TGCGCCAGCAGCCAAGATTCGTCAGCGAGCTACGAGCAGTACTTC. Its translation is CASSQDSSASYEQYF.

This clonotype showed up just once. The chain has TRBV7-8 and TRBJ2-3, with a weak D call TRBD1 (6 bases). The CDR3 is 15 residues long. Germline V gene sequence: CDR1 SGHVS, CDR2 FQNEAQ. Trimming took off 5 bases at V and 5 bases at J, with 17 bases between the two ends. CDR3 loop: CASSATGRFRDTQYF. CDR3 sequence (DNA): TGTGCCAGCAGCGCTACAGGGCGTTTTCGAGATACGCAGTATTTT.

The V and J genes are TRBV6-5 and TRBJ2-7; 9 nucleotides agree with TRBD1. The germline V gene has CDR1 MNHEY and CDR2 SVGAGI. The CDR3 has 13 amino acids. Trimming cost V 10 bases and J 1 base; bases outside gene matches: 5. The CDR3 is CATRDRESYEQYF. CDR3 sequence (DNA): TGTGCCACTCGGGACAGGGAGTCCTACGAGCAGTACTTC.

V gene TRBV15 combines with J gene TRBJ2-3; D call uncertain. The CDR3 totals 12 residues. Per the germline V gene, CDR1 is LNHNV and CDR2 is YYDKDF (reference sequence). V was trimmed by 0 bases and J by 6 bases, leaving 4 bases between them. CDR3 nucleotides: TGTGCCACCAGCAGAGATGTCGATACGCAGTATTTT. This translates into CATSRDVDTQYF.

V and J are TRBV4-3 and TRBJ2-1, with 10 positions matching TRBD2. Germline CDR1 is LGHNA and CDR2 is YSLEER. CDR3 length: 16 amino acids. After removal of 0 bases from V and 5 bases from J, the junction contained 4 bases not matched to a gene. CDR3 DNA: TGCGCCAGCAGCCAAGACGGACTAGCGGAAAACAATGAGCAGTTCTTC. Its translation is CASSQDGLAENNEQFF.

The gene calls are TRBV4-2 and TRBJ2-4; D perhaps matches TRBD2 (6 bases). Per germline, CDR1 LGHNA and CDR2 YNFKEQ. The CDR3 is made up of 13 amino acids. V lost 7 bases and J lost 7, with 14 bases in between. As DNA, the CDR3 is TGTGCCAGCAACCGGGAGCAGCGGAACATTCAGTACTTC. Translated: CASNREQRNIQYF.

The chain couples TRBV6-2 or TRBV6-3 to TRBJ1-5; no clear D gene. V gave up 6 bases and J gave up 4 bases, with 10 bases separating them. There are 13 residues in the CDR3. Germline CDR1 and CDR2: MNHEY and SVGEGT. The CDR3 sequence is CASRPGRNQPQHF. CDR3 bases: TGTGCCAGCAGACCCGGACGGAATCAGCCCCAGCATTTT.

This chain uses TRBV28 with TRBJ1-2; 7 bases are a match to TRBD1. This CDR3 spans 13 amino acids. Per the germline V gene, CDR1 is MDHEN and CDR2 is SYDVKM. V lost 5 bases to trimming and J lost 6 bases; unmatched junction nucleotides: 6. CDR3 protein: CASSGGQSHGYTF. The CDR3 DNA is TGTGCCAGCAGTGGGGGACAGAGCCATGGCTACACCTTC.

The chain carries TRBV4-1 and TRBJ1-1, with 7 bases identical to TRBD1. After removal of 5 bases from V and 11 bases from J, the junction contained 5 bases not matched to a gene. Germline V lookup: CDR1 MGHRA, CDR2 YSYEKL. The CDR3 length is 11 residues. The CDR3 here is CASSSTGDAFF. CDR3 DNA sequence: TGCGCCAGCAGCTCAACAGGGGATGCTTTCTTT.

The chain joins TRBV7-3 to TRBJ2-7, with D uncertain. CDR1 SGHTA and CDR2 FQGTGA come from the germline V gene. The CDR3 extends over 13 amino acids. Trimming removed 2 bases from V and 3 bases from J, with 8 bases in between. For the CDR3, the DNA is TGTGCCAGCAGCTTAGCTAAATACTACGAGCAGTACTTC. Translating gives CASSLAKYYEQYF.

The chain links TRBV9 to TRBJ2-1; D might be TRBD1 or TRBD2, each matching 5 bases. Trimming shortened V by 4 bases and J by 7 bases, and 9 bases separated the two germline ends. Germline V CDR1 and CDR2: SGDLS, YYNGEE. The CDR3 has 12 amino acids. CDR3 region: CASSIRENEQFF. CDR3 sequence (DNA): TGTGCCAGCAGCATCAGGGAGAATGAGCAGTTCTTC.

The V call is TRBV5-4, the J call TRBJ2-5; TRBD2 matches 11 bases. J gave up 1 base and V 3 bases, and 2 bases lay outside the gene matches. The germline V gene encodes CDR1 SGHNT and CDR2 YYREEE (reference sequence). The CDR3 is 15 amino acids. The CDR3 DNA reads as TGTGCCAGCAGCTCTAGCGGGGGGACCCAAGAGACCCAGTACTTC. Encoded protein: CASSSSGGTQETQYF.

This sequence joins TRBV6-1 and TRBJ1-1; TRBD1 matches at 9 bases. V lost 4 bases and J lost 7; bases outside the gene matches: 16. The CDR3 is 17 amino acids. Germline V gene sequence: CDR1 MNHNS, CDR2 SASEGT. CDR3 amino acids: CASSVPGQGGAGGEAFF. CDR3 nucleotides: TGTGCCAGCAGTGTTCCGGGACAGGGTGGGGCCGGCGGTGAAGCTTTCTTT.

The chain uses TRBV11-2 and TRBJ2-4, with D unclear. Trimming stripped 8 bases from V and 0 bases from J, with 11 bases between. The CDR3 is 14 residues long. Germline V gene sequence: CDR1 SGHAT, CDR2 FQNNGV. CDR3 loop: CASGQVLAKNIQYF. The CDR3 coding sequence is TGTGCCAGCGGTCAAGTCCTAGCCAAAAACATTCAGTACTTC.